This T cell receptor beta chain was identified during a study of cytomegalovirus exposure and HLA in healthy donors (dated by TCRdb to 2016 to 2017). Broadly, across the study: An earlier analysis of some 550 of the donors reported 250 to 350 Gb of sequence data and 100 million to 140 million unique TCR beta sequences from about 200 million T cells. About 300 gigabases of sequencing data and some 85 million unique TCR sequences were included in an early release covering about 600 HLA-typed donors. Among the roughly 410 genotyped donors, about 83% belonged to the genetic ancestry cluster associated with self-reported Caucasian donors. The study aimed to test whether cataloging public T cell receptors could reveal signatures of past pathogen exposure. The T cell repertoires of 670 or so subjects were profiled by immunosequencing and related to cytomegalovirus serostatus. A separate validation cohort of 90 to 150 different subjects was used in addition to the 666-subject first cohort. High-throughput TCR immunosequencing, statistical association of individual TCRs with disease status, and machine learning were combined to predict cytomegalovirus infection status. To study patterns of TCR occurrence, a later analysis re-analyzed previously published TCR beta repertoires from under 750 donors and added high-resolution HLA genotyping. Rather than drawing on any new phenotypic data, the later analysis identified candidate immune exposures from TCR beta sequences and the way those sequences occurred across donors. To decide whether each TCR beta V gene segment behaved as functional or pseudogenic, an earlier analysis of nearly 600 of the donors relied on high-throughput TCR beta sequencing. Alongside the repertoire data, information on donor age, sex, ethnicity and CMV serostatus was compiled. In a later genetic analysis, genome-wide SNP genotypes for about three fifths of the roughly 670 donors were used, and that subset was treated as a discovery cohort. Every repertoire in the discovery cohort had been generated on one and the same sequencing platform. Both class I and class II loci were covered by HLA typing, at four-digit resolution. The number of donors typed differed by locus, with 629-630 for A, B, C, DRB1 and DQB1, over 500 for DQA1, 600 to 610 for DPA1, and 400 to 490 for DPB1. Five DR-DQ haplotypes were treated as single units for association and clustering because of strong linkage in the cohort. On average, 235,054 unique TCR beta nucleotide sequences were sequenced per donor among 350 to 400 genotyped donors of the cohort, with roughly 20% of those sequences being non-productive.

CDR1 and CDR2 were assigned from the germline V gene as SGHRS and YFSETQ. From V the trimming removes 7 bases and from J it removes 5 bases, while the gene matches leave 8 bases of the junction unaccounted for. The CDR3, from cysteine to phenylalanine, totals 16 residues. Left in the record is the CDR3 DNA by itself, 48 bases read in frame from the first base. Library construction relied on the immunoSEQ multiplex PCR assay. A mixture of 60 forward primers for TCR Vbeta segments and 13 reverse primers for TCR Jbeta segments was used in the multiplex PCR. Amplification of the CDR3 region of rearranged TCR beta genes was performed with a multiplex PCR assay on genomic DNA. The Illumina HiSeq System was used to sequence the amplified TCR beta libraries as 87-base-pair reads. The original methods were these. A later analysis counted approximately 74 million unique TCR beta chains across the 600 to 850 repertoires, and roughly 11 million of these chains were shared by at least two donors. Raw reads were error-corrected and collapsed into unique sequences with a nearest-neighbor algorithm that merged closely related sequences to remove PCR and sequencing errors. To assign V, D and J gene segments, CDR3 sequences were aligned to IMGT reference sequences. For a sequence to be retained, a match of at least six nucleotides was required to both a V gene segment and a J gene segment. A rearrangement counted as productive if the CDR3 had no stop codons and remained in frame with V and J, and every other rearrangement counted as non-productive. CDR3 was defined according to IMGT convention as the region running from the second conserved V-encoded cysteine to the conserved J-encoded phenylalanine. The earlier analysis of about 500 of the donors excluded sequences that lacked an unambiguous match to a single V gene segment. An earlier analysis of 587 of the donors classified V segments as functional when productive rearrangements were above 56.7% and as segregating when the standard deviation between donors was above 5%. A statistical classification framework was built to diagnose cytomegalovirus status from the catalog of TCR beta chain sequences. In a later analysis, TCR nucleotide sequences were compared against IMGT/GENE-DB human TR gene sequences so that V and J genes could be assigned. The TCRdist pipeline was used in a later analysis to assign CDR3 sequences and most-parsimonious VDJ recombination scenarios. In a later analysis, each TCR beta chain was defined by its CDR3 amino acid sequence together with its V-gene family, and reads without a unique V-gene family were excluded. In a later analysis, approximately 590 highly shared, low-generation-probability nucleotide sequences were removed to address suspected cross-contamination and a sequencing artifact. In a later analysis, a clonal expansion index was calculated for each public chain from normalized within-repertoire ranks of inferred template counts. Generation probabilities in a later analysis came from a VDJ recombination model fitted to out-of-frame rearrangements, and those results were checked against IGoR. A later analysis scored TCR-TCR, TCR-HLA and TCR-CMV co-occurrence with hypergeometric tests, applying a repertoire-size bias correction to TCR pairs. To estimate false discovery rates, a later analysis permuted the HLA or CMV assignments 20 times. In a later analysis, co-occurring TCRs were grouped using DBSCAN, and TCRdist sequence similarity was added for clustering within HLA-allele-positive subsets. Repertoires with fewer than 30,000 or more than 120,000 public chains, plus five repertoires with anomalous nucleotide sharing, were excluded from co-occurrence clustering. Entries here come from immuneACCESS through TCRdb and include only in-frame sequences with V and J called. Some clones fail to appear in such tables; in the studies checked, an unresolved V gene covers under half of the shortfall, and the cause of the remainder is unknown. The DNA was the basis for D and trimming; V, J and clone size are from that table. For this sample there are some 120,000 clones; 79% appear just once. The top ten clones comprise 1.5% to 2.5% of the sample.

What the work shows at the level of the full study, not this receptor alone: A later analysis found that most CMV-associated TCR beta chains appeared HLA-restricted, with HLA associations seemingly driven largely by CMV exposure. In a later analysis, HLA-associated TCR beta chains showed more clonal expansion and lower generation probabilities than non-associated chains that were equally common. A cluster of highly shared sequence variants was judged likely to be a technical artifact of the sequencing pipeline. Linkage disequilibrium might explain the correlated functional status among segregating V segments, but an unknown experimental factor could not be ruled out. Most TCR sequences were seen in very few donors, while some public TCRs were found in many individuals. A total of some 180 TCR beta chains were listed by the study as associated with cytomegalovirus. According to a later analysis, parvovirus B19, influenza, CMV and Epstein-Barr virus appeared linked to several top co-occurrence clusters. Because counts were too low, around 17 rarely observed V segments, including chromosome 9 orphons, were left out of the earlier analysis of a few hundred of the donors. In a later analysis, the rate of TCR association differed among HLA loci, with DRB1 alleles having the most associated TCRs and HLA-C alleles having the fewest. The 87-base-pair reads could not distinguish some IMGT-functional V segments, including TRBV6-2 and TRBV6-3, so those segments were excluded. Specific HLA alleles were associated with 16,951 TCR beta sequences at a false discovery rate of 0.05 in a later analysis. The presence/absence analyses assumed that sequencing depth was roughly uniform across donors, and that assumption may not be true. Strong co-occurrence of HLA alleles, especially DR and DQ, made assigning TCR associations to individual alleles difficult. According to the authors, the approach could potentially be generalized to other disease states and immunological phenotypes. Immune exposure information for the cohort was limited to CMV serostatus. A further reported finding was that TCR beta sequences accurately predicted the HLA-A and HLA-B alleles for most subjects in the first cohort. In vitro tests confirmed that a few of the cytomegalovirus-associated TCR beta chains recognize cytomegalovirus antigens. The classifier was reported to diagnose cytomegalovirus status with high specificity and sensitivity in both the original cohort and the validation cohort. The cohort was sequenced for TCR beta chains only, and without alpha or paired-chain data the features that could be detected were limited. Because HLA typing was unavailable for some donors at each locus, only the typed subset was used in association tests. V-gene and J-gene trimming of TCR beta chains was associated with a missense DCLRE1C variant in a later genetic analysis, and the association was replicated in an independent cohort. Broadly in line with IMGT annotations, most TCR beta V segments showed up in productive rearrangements about 87% or about 30% of the time in an earlier analysis of 587 of the donors. Compared with the roughly 720-donor mean, donors in an Asian-associated ancestry cluster had fewer N-insertions in productive TCRs, according to a later genetic analysis.

Comments on this clone: What antigen it recognizes has not been identified. No clone much larger than this one lies a single base away; base qualities are absent.

In total, more than 500 healthy bone marrow donors made up the cohort. At the time of sampling, every cohort member was nominally healthy, though immune exposures that went unrecorded were likely present. The donor was CMV seronegative and belonged to the group of approximately 320 seronegative cohort members. A peripheral blood sample was collected from each donor, and TCR beta sequencing was performed on peripheral blood mononuclear cells. The Qiagen DNeasy Blood Extraction Kit was used to extract genomic DNA from the blood cell samples. The sequenced sample was PBMCs. The chain was built from TRBV5-1 and TRBJ2-2; 13 central nucleotides agree with TRBD2. The TCR was taken from a man aged 18 to 30 in good health and CMV-seronegative. The CDR3 protein: CASAYGGLAGTGELFF. The bases read TGCGCCAGCGCCTACGGGGGACTAGCGGGAACCGGGGAGCTGTTTTTT. The CDR3 plus the reference TRBV5-1 and TRBJ2-2 genes for the other parts give the full variable domain: KAGVTQTPRYLIKTRGQQVTLSCSPISGHRSVSWYQQTPGQGLQFLFEYFSETQRNKGNFPGRFSGRQFSNSRSEMNVSTLELGDSALYLCASAYGGLAGTGELFFGEGSRLTVL.